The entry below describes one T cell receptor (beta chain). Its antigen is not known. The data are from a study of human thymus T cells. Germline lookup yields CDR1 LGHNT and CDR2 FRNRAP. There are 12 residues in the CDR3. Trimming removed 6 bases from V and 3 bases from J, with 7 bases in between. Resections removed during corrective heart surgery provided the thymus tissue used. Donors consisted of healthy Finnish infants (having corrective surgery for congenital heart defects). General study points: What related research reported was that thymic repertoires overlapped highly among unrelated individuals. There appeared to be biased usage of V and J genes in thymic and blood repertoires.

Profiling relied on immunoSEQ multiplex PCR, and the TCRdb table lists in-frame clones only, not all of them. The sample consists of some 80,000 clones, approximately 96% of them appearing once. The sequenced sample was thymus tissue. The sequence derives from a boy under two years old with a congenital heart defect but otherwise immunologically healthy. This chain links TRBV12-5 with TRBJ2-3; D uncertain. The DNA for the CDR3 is TGTGCTAGTGGAGGTCCGACAGATACGCAGTATTTT. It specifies CASGGPTDTQYF.